This TCR beta chain was sequenced in a study of T-cell memory formation after mild COVID-19. Germline lookup yields CDR1 MNHNS and CDR2 SASEGT. The CDR3 contains 15 residues. TCRdb reanalysed the 5' RACE reads using MiXCR and keeps one entry per CDR3 protein. In the table there are 140,000 to 150,000 distinct CDR3 sequences, about 6% of which are singletons. This clonotype has just a few counts. One junction end does not reproduce the germline sequence, and a read error may be involved. This TCR was sampled from an adult woman who had mild COVID-19 (a few samples of this study predate the infection). Cell type and time point are not known. Sequencing input: PBMCs or a T cell subset sorted from them (not recorded which). This rearrangement joins TRBV6-1 to TRBJ2-7; 8 bases are a match to TRBD1. CDR3 sequence reads: CASREVAGQGVPEYF. CDR3 sequence (DNA): TGTGCCAGCAGGGAAGTCGCCGGACAGGGTGTTCCTGAGTACTTC.